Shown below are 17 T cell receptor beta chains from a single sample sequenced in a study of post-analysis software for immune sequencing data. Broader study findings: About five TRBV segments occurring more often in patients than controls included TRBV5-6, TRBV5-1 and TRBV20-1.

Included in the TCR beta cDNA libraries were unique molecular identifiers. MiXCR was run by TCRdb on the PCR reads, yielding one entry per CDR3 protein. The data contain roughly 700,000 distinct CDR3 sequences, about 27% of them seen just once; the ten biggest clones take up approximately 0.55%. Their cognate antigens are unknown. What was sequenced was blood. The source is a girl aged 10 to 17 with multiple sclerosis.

CDR3: CASSPTGLAGSYEQYF. As DNA, the CDR3 is TGTGCCAGCAGCCCGACTGGGCTAGCGGGGTCCTACGAGCAGTACTTC. The chain employs TRBV14 and TRBJ2-7; 9 bases align to TRBD2. J gave up 1 base and V 4 bases, and 8 bases lay outside the gene matches. The CDR3 is made up of 16 amino acids. Germline CDR1 and CDR2: SGHDN and FVKESK.

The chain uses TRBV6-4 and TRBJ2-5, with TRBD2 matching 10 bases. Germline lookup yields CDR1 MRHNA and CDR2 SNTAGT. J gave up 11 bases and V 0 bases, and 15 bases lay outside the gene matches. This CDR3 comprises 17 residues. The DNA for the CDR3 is TGTGCCAGCAGTGACTCGTCTCTAGCGGGAGACGGGAATGAGCAGTACTTC. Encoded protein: CASSDSSLAGDGNEQYF.

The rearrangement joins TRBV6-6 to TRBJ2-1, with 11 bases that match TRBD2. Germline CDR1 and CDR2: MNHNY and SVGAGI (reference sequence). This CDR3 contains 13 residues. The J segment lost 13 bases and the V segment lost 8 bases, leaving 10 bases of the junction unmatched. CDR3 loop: CASGTSGNHPQFF. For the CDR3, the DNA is TGTGCCAGCGGGACTAGCGGCAACCACCCCCAGTTCTTC.

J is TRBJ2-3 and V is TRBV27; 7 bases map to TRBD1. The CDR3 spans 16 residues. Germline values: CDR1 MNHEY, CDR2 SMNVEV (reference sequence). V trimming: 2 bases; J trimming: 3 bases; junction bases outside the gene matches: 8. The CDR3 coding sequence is TGTGCCAGCAGTTTACGAACAGGGGCCGTAACAGATACGCAGTATTTT. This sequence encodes CASSLRTGAVTDTQYF.

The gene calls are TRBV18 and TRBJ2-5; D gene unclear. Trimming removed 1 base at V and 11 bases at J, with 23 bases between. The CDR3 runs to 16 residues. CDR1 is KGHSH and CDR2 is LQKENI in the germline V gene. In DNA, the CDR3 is TGTGCCAGCTCACCACGGGGTTTGACTTTTGAGAATGAGCAGTACTTC. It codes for CASSPRGLTFENEQYF.

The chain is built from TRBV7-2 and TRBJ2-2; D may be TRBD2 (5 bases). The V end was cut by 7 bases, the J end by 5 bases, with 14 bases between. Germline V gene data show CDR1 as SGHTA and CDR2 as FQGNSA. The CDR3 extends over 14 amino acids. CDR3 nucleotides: TGTGCCAGCACCATCCTGCCGGGAACCGGGGAGCTGTTTTTT. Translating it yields CASTILPGTGELFF.

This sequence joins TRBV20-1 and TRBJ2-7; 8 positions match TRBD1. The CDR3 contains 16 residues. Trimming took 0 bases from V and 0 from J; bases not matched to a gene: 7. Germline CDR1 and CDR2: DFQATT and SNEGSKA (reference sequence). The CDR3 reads CSAREYRGTSSYEQYF. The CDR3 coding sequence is TGCAGTGCTAGAGAATACAGGGGGACAAGCTCCTACGAGCAGTACTTC.

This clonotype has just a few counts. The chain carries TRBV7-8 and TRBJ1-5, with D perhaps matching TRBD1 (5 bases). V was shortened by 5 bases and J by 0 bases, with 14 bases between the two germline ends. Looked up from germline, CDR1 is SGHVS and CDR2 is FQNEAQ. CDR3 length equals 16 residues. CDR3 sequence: CASSIGTGGSNQPQHF. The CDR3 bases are TGTGCCAGCAGCATTGGGACGGGTGGTAGCAATCAGCCCCAGCATTTT. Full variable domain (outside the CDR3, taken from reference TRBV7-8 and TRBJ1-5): GAGVSQSPRYKVAKRGQDVALRCDPISGHVSLFWYQQALGQGPEFLTYFQNEAQLDKSGLPSDRFFAERPEGSVSTLKIQRTQQEDSAVYLCASSIGTGGSNQPQHFGDGTRLSIL.

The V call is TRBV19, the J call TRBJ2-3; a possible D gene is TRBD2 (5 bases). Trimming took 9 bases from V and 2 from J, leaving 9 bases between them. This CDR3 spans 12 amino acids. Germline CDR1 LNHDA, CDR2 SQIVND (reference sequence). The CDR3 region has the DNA TGTGCCAGCGGGATGAACACAGATACGCAGTATTTT. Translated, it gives CASGMNTDTQYF.

The DNA for the CDR3 is TGTGCCAGCATGAACGGGGTAGTCGGGGAGCTGTTTTTT. Protein: CASMNGVVGELFF. The J gene is TRBJ2-2, the V gene TRBV6-5, with a possible D match to TRBD2 (5 bases). Germline CDR1 and CDR2: MNHEY and SVGAGI. Trimming pared 7 bases from V and 7 bases from J, leaving 13 bases between. CDR3 length equals 13 residues.

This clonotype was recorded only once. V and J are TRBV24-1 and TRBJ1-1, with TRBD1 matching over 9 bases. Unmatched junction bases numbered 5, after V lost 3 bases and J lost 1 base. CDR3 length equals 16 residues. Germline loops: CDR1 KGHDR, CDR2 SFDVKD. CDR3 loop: CATSDPAGQGNTEAFF. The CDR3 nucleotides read TGTGCCACCAGTGATCCGGCGGGACAGGGGAACACTGAAGCTTTCTTT.

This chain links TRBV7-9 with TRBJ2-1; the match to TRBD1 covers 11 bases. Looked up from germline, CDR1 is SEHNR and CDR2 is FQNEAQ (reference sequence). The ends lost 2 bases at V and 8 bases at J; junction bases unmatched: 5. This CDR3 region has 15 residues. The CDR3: CASSLRGQGVYEQFF. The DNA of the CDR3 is TGTGCCAGCAGCTTAAGGGGACAGGGGGTCTATGAGCAGTTCTTC.

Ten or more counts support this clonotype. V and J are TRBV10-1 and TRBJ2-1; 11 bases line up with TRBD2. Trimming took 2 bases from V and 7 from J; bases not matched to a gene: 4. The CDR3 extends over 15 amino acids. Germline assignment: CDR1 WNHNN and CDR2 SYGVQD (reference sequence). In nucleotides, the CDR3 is TGCGCCAGCAGTGAGGGGCTAGCGGGAGGTAATGAGCAGTTCTTC. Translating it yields CASSEGLAGGNEQFF.

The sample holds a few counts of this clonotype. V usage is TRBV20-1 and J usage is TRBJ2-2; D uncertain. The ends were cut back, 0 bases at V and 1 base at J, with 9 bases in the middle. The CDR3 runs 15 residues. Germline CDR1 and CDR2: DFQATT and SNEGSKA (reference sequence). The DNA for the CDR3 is TGCAGTGCTAGAGATGGGTTAGGGAACACCGGGGAGCTGTTTTTT. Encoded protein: CSARDGLGNTGELFF.

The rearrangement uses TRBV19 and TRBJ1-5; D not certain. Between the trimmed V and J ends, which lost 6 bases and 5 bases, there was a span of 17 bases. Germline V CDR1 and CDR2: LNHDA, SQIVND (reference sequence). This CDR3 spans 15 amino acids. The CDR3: CASSEQPGEDQPQHF. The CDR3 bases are TGTGCCAGTAGCGAACAACCCGGGGAGGATCAGCCCCAGCATTTT. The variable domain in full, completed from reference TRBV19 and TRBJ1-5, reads DGGITQSPKYLFRKEGQNVTLSCEQNLNHDAMYWYRQDPGQGLRLIYYSQIVNDFQKGDIAEGYSVSREKKESFPLTVTSAQKNPTAFYLCASSEQPGEDQPQHFGDGTRLSIL.

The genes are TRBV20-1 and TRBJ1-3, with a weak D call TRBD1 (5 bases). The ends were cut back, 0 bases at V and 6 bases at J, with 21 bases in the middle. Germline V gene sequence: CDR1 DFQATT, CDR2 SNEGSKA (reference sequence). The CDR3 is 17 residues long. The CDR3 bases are TGCAGTGCTAGAGATTTACAACGCGACAGTCTAAAAAACACCATATATTTT. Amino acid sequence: CSARDLQRDSLKNTIYF.

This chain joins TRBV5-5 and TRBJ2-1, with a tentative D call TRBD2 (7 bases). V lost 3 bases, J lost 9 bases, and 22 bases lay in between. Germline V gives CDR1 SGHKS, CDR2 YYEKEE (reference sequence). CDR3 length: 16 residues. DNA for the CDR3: TGTGCCAGCAGCTCCCTTGTAGGGGGGGCGACGGTTGAGCAGTTCTTC. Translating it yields CASSSLVGGATVEQFF.